The 19 T cell receptor beta chains presented below share a single source sample, sequenced in a study of T-cell reconstitution after alpha-beta-depleted transplantation in children. Unique molecular identifiers were used in preparing the TCRbeta library. TCRdb processed the PCR reads anew with MiXCR; each CDR3 protein has one entry. The sample gives around 480,000 distinct CDR3 sequences, 30% to 35% of which show up once; about 2.3% is in the top ten. This specimen was PBMCs from the stem cell graft donor, taken from the stem cell graft. Receptor source: a human donor who donated a stem cell graft to a child with aplastic anemia.

The chain recombines TRBV5-5 with TRBJ2-5; D call uncertain. CDR3 length: 13 residues. V gave up 4 bases and J gave up 2 bases, with 9 bases separating them. CDR1 and CDR2 from the germline V gene are SGHKS and YYEKEE (reference sequence). The CDR3 loop is CASSHPAQETQYF. DNA of the CDR3: TGTGCCAGCAGCCATCCGGCGCAAGAGACCCAGTACTTC.

This chain links TRBV24-1 with TRBJ2-3; no clear D. This CDR3 has 14 amino acids. Germline V gene sequence: CDR1 KGHDR, CDR2 SFDVKD. V was pared by 12 bases and J by 0 bases, with 15 bases between. The CDR3 sequence is CAAALPSSTDTQYF. The CDR3 bases are TGTGCCGCAGCCCTGCCGTCTAGCACAGATACGCAGTATTTT.

This clonotype was counted between two and nine times. The chain employs TRBV9 and TRBJ2-3, with a possible D match to TRBD2 (6 bases). V lost 3 bases, J lost 6 bases, and 17 bases lay in between. The V gene's germline CDR1 is SGDLS and CDR2 YYNGEE. There are 15 residues in the CDR3. The CDR3 is CASSGDRDWVDTQYF. Written as DNA, the CDR3 is TGTGCCAGCAGCGGTGACCGGGACTGGGTGGATACGCAGTATTTT.

This clonotype was picked up one time. The gene calls are TRBV7-2 and TRBJ1-1, with D maybe TRBD1 (5 bases). The V and J ends lost 5 bases and 4 bases respectively, with 17 bases between them. This CDR3 region has 15 residues. Germline CDR1 SGHTA, CDR2 FQGNSA. CDR3 in DNA: TGTGCCAGCAGCCCTCAGGGAGGGATGGGCACTGAAGCTTTCTTT. This codes for CASSPQGGMGTEAFF.

The rearrangement links TRBV6-6 to TRBJ2-1, with D uncertain. CDR3 length equals 13 residues. V gave up 5 bases and J gave up 10 bases, with 15 bases separating them. Germline V gene data show CDR1 as MNHNY and CDR2 as SVGAGI (reference sequence). For the CDR3, the DNA is TGTGCCAGCAGTACGGGCCTGGTCGGGGAGCAGTTCTTC. Its protein product is CASSTGLVGEQFF.

This clonotype was picked up a small number of times. The chain couples TRBV29-1 to TRBJ2-2; D is perhaps TRBD2 (6 bases). The CDR3 contains 14 residues. Germline-derived CDR1 and CDR2 are SQVTM and ANQGSEA. Trimming removed 8 bases at V and 3 bases at J, with 16 bases between. This CDR3 reads CSTRDSRDTGELFF. CDR3 in DNA: TGCAGCACTAGGGACTCCCGCGACACCGGGGAGCTGTTTTTT.

This clonotype was recorded a few times. CDR3 DNA sequence: TGCAGTGCTCAGGACCCCCCTGAAGCTTTCTTT. Amino acids: CSAQDPPEAFF. The chain combines TRBV20-1 with TRBJ1-1, with D unclear. The CDR3 runs 11 residues. The germline V and J ends were trimmed by 5 bases and 6 bases, with 10 bases remaining between them. Germline V CDR1 and CDR2: DFQATT, SNEGSKA (reference sequence).

The genes are TRBV5-1 and TRBJ2-1; 11 bases match TRBD2. Germline loops: CDR1 SGHRS, CDR2 YFSETQ. This CDR3 comprises 16 residues. With 4 bases clipped from V and 5 bases from J, the junction kept 8 bases outside the gene matches. The CDR3 reads CASSLTSGSIHNEQFF. The CDR3, as DNA: TGCGCCAGCAGCCTAACTAGCGGGAGTATCCACAATGAGCAGTTCTTC.

The chain couples TRBV25-1 to TRBJ1-1, with D hard to call. The V gene's germline CDR1 is MGHDK and CDR2 SYGVNS. Between the trimmed V and J ends, which lost 3 bases and 5 bases, there was a span of 16 bases. The CDR3 totals 15 residues. CDR3 coding DNA: TGTGCCAGCAGTGATGGCAGGCAAAGGTTGACTGAAGCTTTCTTT. It translates to CASSDGRQRLTEAFF.

The genes are TRBV11-2 and TRBJ1-5; 11 bases line up with TRBD1. The CDR3 is 18 amino acids. Germline-derived CDR1 and CDR2 are SGHAT and FQNNGV. V shed 5 bases, J shed 1 base, and the junction held 10 bases outside the gene matches. CDR3 in DNA: TGTGCCAGCAGCGCACCCGGGACAGGGGGTTTGAGCAATCAGCCCCAGCATTTT. This gives the protein CASSAPGTGGLSNQPQHF.

This clonotype was recorded at least ten times. V is TRBV20-1 and J is TRBJ1-2; D is undetermined. V lost 6 bases to trimming and J lost 4 bases, with 12 bases between them. Germline CDR1 is DFQATT and CDR2 is SNEGSKA (reference sequence). The CDR3 extends over 12 amino acids. CDR3 region: CSAQASIYGYTF. CDR3 bases: TGCAGTGCCCAGGCCTCTATCTATGGCTACACCTTC.

This clonotype occurred many times. This chain uses TRBV12-3 or TRBV12-4 with TRBJ2-7, with D uncertain. This CDR3 comprises 12 residues. V shed 3 bases and J shed 1 base, with 4 bases lying between them. The CDR3, as DNA: TGTGCCAGCAGTTTTGGATCCTACGAGCAGTACTTC. Translating gives CASSFGSYEQYF.

This clonotype occurred many times. The chain joins TRBV7-2 to TRBJ2-3, with a tentative D call TRBD2 (5 bases). Germline V gene sequence: CDR1 SGHTA, CDR2 FQGNSA. The CDR3 covers 19 residues. Trimming took 3 bases from V and 2 from J, leaving 24 bases between them. CDR3 DNA: TGTGCCAGCAGCTTCAGGCTTACTTTCGGTCGGGAATCCACAGATACGCAGTATTTT. Residues: CASSFRLTFGRESTDTQYF.

J is TRBJ2-5 and V is TRBV19, with 8 bases fitting TRBD1. J was trimmed by 4 bases and V by 6 bases; bases with no gene match: 10. Per the germline V gene, CDR1 is LNHDA and CDR2 is SQIVND (reference sequence). This CDR3 is built from 15 residues. The CDR3 region has the DNA TGTGCCAGTAGACACCGGGACAGGATAGGAGAGACCCAGTACTTC. It is translated as CASRHRDRIGETQYF.

The chain carries TRBV6-2 or TRBV6-3 and TRBJ2-1, with 10 bases matching TRBD2. Unmatched junction bases numbered 9, after V lost 2 bases and J lost 8 bases. The V gene's germline CDR1 is MNHEY and CDR2 SVGEGT. This CDR3 has 16 amino acids. The CDR3 region is CASSYASGSPLHEQFF. The CDR3 nucleotides are TGTGCCAGCAGTTACGCTAGCGGGAGTCCCCTCCATGAGCAGTTCTTC.

The J gene is TRBJ2-1, the V gene TRBV6-2 or TRBV6-3; 10 positions match TRBD2. Trimming removed 8 bases from V and 7 bases from J; junction bases left unmatched: 11. Germline V CDR1 and CDR2: MNHEY, SVGEGT. The CDR3 is 15 residues long. CDR3: CASGHRLAGGNEQFF. DNA for the CDR3: TGTGCCAGCGGCCACCGACTAGCGGGTGGGAATGAGCAGTTCTTC.

This clonotype was counted a few times. This chain links TRBV20-1 with TRBJ2-3; tentative D call: TRBD2 (6 bases). CDR3 size: 14 residues. Deletions cut 3 bases from V and 2 bases from J, with 12 bases between. The V gene's germline CDR1 is DFQATT and CDR2 SNEGSKA (reference sequence). CDR3 protein: CSASFGGTTDTQYF. The DNA of the CDR3 is TGCAGTGCTAGTTTCGGGGGAACCACAGATACGCAGTATTTT.

The table lists this clonotype with a few counts. This chain joins TRBV7-2 and TRBJ2-3; 10 bases are a match to TRBD2. Per germline, CDR1 SGHTA and CDR2 FQGNSA. The V gene end was trimmed by 5 bases and the J gene end by 4 bases; junction bases not matched to a gene: 9. This CDR3 spans 16 amino acids. The CDR3 DNA follows: TGTGCCAGCAGCAGAGCGGGAGGGCCCTTATCAGATACGCAGTATTTT. It codes for CASSRAGGPLSDTQYF.

This sequence joins TRBV13 and TRBJ1-2; D gene uncertain. Germline values: CDR1 PRHDT, CDR2 FYEKMQ (reference sequence). This CDR3 spans 12 amino acids. Trimming pared 5 bases from V and 8 bases from J, leaving 12 bases between. The CDR3 is CASSLSSRGYTF. The CDR3 DNA reads TGTGCCAGCAGCCTTTCGTCTAGGGGCTACACCTTC.